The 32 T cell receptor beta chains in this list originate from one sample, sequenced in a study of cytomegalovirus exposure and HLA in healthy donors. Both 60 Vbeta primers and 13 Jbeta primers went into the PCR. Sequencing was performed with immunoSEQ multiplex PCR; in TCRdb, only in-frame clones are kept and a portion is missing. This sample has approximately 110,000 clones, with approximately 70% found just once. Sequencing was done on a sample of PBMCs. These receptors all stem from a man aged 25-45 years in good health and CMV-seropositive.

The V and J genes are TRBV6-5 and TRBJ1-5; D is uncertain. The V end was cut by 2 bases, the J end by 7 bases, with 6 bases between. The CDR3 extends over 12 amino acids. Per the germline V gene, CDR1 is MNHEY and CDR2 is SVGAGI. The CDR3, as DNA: TGTGCCAGCAGTTACCCGGGACAGCCCCAGCATTTT. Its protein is CASSYPGQPQHF.

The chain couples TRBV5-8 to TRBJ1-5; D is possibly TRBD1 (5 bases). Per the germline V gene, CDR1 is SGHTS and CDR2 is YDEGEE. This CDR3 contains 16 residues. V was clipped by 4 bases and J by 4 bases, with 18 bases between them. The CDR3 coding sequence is TGTGCCAGCAGCGTGGACTGGGACTCACGGAATCAGCCCCAGCATTTT. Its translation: CASSVDWDSRNQPQHF.

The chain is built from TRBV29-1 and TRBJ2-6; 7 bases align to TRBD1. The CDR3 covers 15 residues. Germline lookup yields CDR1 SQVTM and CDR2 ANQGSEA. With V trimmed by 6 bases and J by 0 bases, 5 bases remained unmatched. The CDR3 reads CSVDRFSSGANVLTF. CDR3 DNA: TGCAGCGTGGACAGGTTTTCCTCTGGGGCCAACGTCCTGACTTTC. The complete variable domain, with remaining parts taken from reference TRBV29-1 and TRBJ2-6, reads SAVISQKPSRDICQRGTSLTIQCQVDSQVTMMFWYRQQPGQSLTLIATANQGSEATYESGFVIDKFPISRPNLTFSTLTVSNMSPEDSSIYLCSVDRFSSGANVLTFGAGSRLTVL.

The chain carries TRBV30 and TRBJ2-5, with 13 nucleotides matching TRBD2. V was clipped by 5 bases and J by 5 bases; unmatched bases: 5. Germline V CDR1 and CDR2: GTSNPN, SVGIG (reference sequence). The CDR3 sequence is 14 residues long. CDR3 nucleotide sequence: TGTGCCTGGGGACTAGCGGGAGATGCGGAGACCCAGTACTTC. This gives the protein CAWGLAGDAETQYF.

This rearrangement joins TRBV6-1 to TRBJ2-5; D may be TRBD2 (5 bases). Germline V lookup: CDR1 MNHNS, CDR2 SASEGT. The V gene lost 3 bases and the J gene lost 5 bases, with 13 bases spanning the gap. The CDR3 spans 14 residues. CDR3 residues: CASSDLGITETQYF. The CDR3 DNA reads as TGTGCCAGCAGTGATCTCGGGATTACGGAGACCCAGTACTTC.

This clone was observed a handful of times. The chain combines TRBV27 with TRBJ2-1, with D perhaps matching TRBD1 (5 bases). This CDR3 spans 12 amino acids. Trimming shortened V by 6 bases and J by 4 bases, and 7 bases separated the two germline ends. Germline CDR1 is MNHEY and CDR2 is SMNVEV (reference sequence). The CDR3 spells CASRTDYNEQFF. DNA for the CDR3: TGTGCCAGCAGGACAGATTACAATGAGCAGTTCTTC.

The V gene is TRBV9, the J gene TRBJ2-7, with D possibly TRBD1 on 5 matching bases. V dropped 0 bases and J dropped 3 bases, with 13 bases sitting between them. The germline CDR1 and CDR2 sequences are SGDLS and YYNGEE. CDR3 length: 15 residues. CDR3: CASSVAWQGHYEQYF. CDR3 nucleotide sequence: TGTGCCAGCAGCGTAGCATGGCAGGGCCACTACGAGCAGTACTTC.

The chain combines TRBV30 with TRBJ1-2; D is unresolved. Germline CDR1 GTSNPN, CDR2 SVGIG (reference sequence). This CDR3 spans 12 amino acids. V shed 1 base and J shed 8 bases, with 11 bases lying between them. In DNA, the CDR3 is TGTGCCTGGAGTGAGGACTTGGTGGGCTACACCTTC. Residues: CAWSEDLVGYTF.

DNA of the CDR3: TGTGCCAGCAGTTTATTAGGACAGGGTGGAAACACCATATATTTT. It is translated as CASSLLGQGGNTIYF. The chain carries TRBV28 and TRBJ1-3; 8 bases align to TRBD1. The CDR3 consists of 15 residues. Trimming cost V 1 base and J 3 bases; bases outside gene matches: 2. Per the germline V gene, CDR1 is MDHEN and CDR2 is SYDVKM.

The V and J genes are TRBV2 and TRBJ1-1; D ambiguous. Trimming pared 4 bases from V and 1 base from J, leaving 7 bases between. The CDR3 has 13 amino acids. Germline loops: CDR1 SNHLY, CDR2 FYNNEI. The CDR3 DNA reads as TGTGCCAGCAGTGGGCAGGCGAACACTGAAGCTTTCTTT. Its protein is CASSGQANTEAFF.

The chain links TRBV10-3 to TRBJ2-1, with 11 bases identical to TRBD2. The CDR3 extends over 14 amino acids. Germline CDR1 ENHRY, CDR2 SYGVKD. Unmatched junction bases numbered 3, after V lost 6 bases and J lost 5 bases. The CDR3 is CAIRTSGKDNEQFF. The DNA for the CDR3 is TGTGCCATCAGGACTAGCGGGAAGGACAATGAGCAGTTCTTC.

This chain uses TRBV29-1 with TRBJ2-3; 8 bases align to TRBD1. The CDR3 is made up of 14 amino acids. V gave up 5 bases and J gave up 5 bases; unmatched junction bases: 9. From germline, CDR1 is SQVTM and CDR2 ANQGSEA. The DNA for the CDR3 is TGCAGCGTTCTGGAACAGGGGGATAAAGATACGCAGTATTTT. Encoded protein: CSVLEQGDKDTQYF.

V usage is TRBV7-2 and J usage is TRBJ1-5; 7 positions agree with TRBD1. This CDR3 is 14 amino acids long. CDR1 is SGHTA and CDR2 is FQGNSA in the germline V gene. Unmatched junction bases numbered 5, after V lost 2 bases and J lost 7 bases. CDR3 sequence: CASSLTTGEQPQHF. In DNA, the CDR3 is TGTGCCAGCAGCTTAACTACAGGGGAACAGCCCCAGCATTTT.

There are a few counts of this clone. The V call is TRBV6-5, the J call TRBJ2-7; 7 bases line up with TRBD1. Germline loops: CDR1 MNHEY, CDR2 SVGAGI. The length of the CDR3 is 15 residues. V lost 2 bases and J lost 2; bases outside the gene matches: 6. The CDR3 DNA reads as TGTGCCAGCAGTTACCATCCAGGACAGGCCTACGAGCAGTACTTC. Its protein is CASSYHPGQAYEQYF.

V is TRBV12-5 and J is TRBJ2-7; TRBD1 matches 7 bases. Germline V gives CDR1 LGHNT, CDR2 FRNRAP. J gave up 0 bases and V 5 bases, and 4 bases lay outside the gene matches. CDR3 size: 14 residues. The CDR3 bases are TGTGCTAGTGGTCAACGGGACAGCTCCTACGAGCAGTACGTC. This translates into CASGQRDSSYEQYV.

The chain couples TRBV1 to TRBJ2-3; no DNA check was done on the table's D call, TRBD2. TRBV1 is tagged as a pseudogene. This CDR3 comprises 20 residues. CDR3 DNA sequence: TGCACCAGCAGCCAAGAACACCCCCCCCAGCGGGAGGTTAACACAGATACGCAGTATTTT. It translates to CTSSQEHPPQREVNTDTQYF.

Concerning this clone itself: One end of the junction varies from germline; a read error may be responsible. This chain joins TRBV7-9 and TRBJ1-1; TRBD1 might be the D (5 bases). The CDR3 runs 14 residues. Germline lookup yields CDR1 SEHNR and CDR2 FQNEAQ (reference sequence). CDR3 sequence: CSSSFQGRETEAFF. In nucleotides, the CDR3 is TGTTCCAGCAGCTTCCAGGGCCGGGAGACTGAAGCTTTCTTT.

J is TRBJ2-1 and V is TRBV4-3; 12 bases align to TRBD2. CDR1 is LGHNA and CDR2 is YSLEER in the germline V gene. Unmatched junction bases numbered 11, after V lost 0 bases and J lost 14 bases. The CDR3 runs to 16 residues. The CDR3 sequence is CASSQEVASGRAIEFF. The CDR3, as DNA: TGCGCCAGCAGCCAAGAGGTAGCTAGCGGGAGGGCCATAGAGTTCTTC.

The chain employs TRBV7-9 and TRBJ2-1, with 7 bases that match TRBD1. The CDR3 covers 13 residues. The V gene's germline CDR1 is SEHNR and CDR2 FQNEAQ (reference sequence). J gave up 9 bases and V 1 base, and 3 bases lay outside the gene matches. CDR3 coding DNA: TGTGCCAGCAGCTTAGGCCGGGACAGTGAGCAGTTCTTC. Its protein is CASSLGRDSEQFF.

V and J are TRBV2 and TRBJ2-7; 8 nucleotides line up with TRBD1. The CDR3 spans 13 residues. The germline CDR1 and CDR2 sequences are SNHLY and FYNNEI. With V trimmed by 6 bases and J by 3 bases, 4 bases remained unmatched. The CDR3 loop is CASSGQGGYEQYF. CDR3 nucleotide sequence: TGTGCCAGCAGCGGACAGGGAGGCTACGAGCAGTACTTC.

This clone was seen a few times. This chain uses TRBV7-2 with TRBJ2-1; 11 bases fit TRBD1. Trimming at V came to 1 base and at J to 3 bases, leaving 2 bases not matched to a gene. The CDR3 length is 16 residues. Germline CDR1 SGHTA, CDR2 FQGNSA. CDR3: CASSLEGTGGYNEQFF. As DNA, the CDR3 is TGTGCCAGCAGCTTAGAAGGGACAGGGGGCTACAATGAGCAGTTCTTC.

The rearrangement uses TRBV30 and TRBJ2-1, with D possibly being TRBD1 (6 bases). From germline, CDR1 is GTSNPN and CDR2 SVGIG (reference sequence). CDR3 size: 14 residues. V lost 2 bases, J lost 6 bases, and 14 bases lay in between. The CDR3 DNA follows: TGTGCCTGGAGTCGATGGGGGCCACTCAATGAGCAGTTCTTC. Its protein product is CAWSRWGPLNEQFF. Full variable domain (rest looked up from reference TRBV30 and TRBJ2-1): SQTIHQWPATLVQPVGSPLSLECTVEGTSNPNLYWYRQAAGRGLQLLFYSVGIGQISSEVPQNLSASRPQDRQFILSSKKLLLSDSGFYLCAWSRWGPLNEQFFGPGTRLTVL.

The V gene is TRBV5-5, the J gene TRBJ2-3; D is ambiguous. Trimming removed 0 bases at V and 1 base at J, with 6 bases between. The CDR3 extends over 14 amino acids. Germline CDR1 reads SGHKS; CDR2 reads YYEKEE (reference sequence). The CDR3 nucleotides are TGTGCCAGCAGCTTGGCCGGTGGCACAGATACGCAGTATTTT. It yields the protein CASSLAGGTDTQYF.

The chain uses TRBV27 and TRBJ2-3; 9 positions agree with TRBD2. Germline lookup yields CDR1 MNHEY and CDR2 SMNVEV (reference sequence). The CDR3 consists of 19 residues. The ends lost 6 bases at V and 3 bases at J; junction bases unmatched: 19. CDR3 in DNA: TGTGCCAGCAGGAGGGCATACACGCGGCTAGCGGGGAAAACAGATACGCAGTATTTT. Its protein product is CASRRAYTRLAGKTDTQYF.

The CDR3 sequence: CGHRRHGSVAPQHF. CDR3 DNA sequence: TGTGGCCATCGAAGGCACGGATCGGTAGCGCCCCAGCATTTT. The chain recombines TRBV28 with TRBJ1-5; D is uncertain. From germline, CDR1 is MDHEN and CDR2 SYDVKM. There are 14 residues in the CDR3.

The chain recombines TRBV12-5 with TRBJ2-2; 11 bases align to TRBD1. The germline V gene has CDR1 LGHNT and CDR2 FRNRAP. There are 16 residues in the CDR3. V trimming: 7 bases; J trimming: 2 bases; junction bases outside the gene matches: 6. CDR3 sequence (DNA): TGTGCTAGTGTCCTCGGACAGGGGGCTAACACCGGGGAGCTGTTTTTT. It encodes CASVLGQGANTGELFF.

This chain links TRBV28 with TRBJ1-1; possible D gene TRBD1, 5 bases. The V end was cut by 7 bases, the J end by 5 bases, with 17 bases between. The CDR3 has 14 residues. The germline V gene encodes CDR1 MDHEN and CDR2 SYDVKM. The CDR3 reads CASTPAGPGTEAFF. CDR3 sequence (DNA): TGTGCCAGCACCCCCGCCGGCCCAGGGACTGAAGCTTTCTTT.

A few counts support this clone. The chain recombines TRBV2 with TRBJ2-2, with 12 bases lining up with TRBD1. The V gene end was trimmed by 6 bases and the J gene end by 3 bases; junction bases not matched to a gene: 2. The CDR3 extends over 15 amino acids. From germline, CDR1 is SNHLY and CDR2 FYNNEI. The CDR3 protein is CASRGQGADTGELFF. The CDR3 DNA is TGTGCCAGCAGGGGACAGGGGGCGGACACCGGGGAGCTGTTTTTT. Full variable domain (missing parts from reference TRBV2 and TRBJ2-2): EPEVTQTPSHQVTQMGQEVILRCVPISNHLYFYWYRQILGQKVEFLVSFYNNEISEKSEIFDDQFSVERPDGSNFTLKIRSTKLEDSAMYFCASRGQGADTGELFFGEGSRLTVL.

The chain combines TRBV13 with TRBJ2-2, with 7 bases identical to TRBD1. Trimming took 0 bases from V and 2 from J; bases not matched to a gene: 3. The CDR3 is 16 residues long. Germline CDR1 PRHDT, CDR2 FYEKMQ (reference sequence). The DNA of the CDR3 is TGTGCCAGCAGCTTAGGCGGGGACAGAAACACCGGGGAGCTGTTTTTT. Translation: CASSLGGDRNTGELFF.

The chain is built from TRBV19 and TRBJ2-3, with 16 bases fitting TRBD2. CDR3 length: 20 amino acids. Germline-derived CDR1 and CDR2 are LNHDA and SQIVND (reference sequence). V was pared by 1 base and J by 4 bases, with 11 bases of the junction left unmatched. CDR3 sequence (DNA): TGTGCCAGTAGTATAGTACAGGGGCGAGGGACTAGCGGGAGGGCAGATACGCAGTATTTT. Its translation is CASSIVQGRGTSGRADTQYF.

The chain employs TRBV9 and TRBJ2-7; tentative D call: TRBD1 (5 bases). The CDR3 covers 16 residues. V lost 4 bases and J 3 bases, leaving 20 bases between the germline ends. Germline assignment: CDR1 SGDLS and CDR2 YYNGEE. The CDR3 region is CASSPYDSDSFYEQYF. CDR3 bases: TGTGCCAGCAGCCCATATGACAGTGACTCATTCTACGAGCAGTACTTC.

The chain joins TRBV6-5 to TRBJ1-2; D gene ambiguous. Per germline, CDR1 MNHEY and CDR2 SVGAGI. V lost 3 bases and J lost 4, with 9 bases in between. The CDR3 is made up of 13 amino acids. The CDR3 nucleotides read TGTGCCAGCAGTTATCTACTTTCCTATGGCTACACCTTC. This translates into CASSYLLSYGYTF.